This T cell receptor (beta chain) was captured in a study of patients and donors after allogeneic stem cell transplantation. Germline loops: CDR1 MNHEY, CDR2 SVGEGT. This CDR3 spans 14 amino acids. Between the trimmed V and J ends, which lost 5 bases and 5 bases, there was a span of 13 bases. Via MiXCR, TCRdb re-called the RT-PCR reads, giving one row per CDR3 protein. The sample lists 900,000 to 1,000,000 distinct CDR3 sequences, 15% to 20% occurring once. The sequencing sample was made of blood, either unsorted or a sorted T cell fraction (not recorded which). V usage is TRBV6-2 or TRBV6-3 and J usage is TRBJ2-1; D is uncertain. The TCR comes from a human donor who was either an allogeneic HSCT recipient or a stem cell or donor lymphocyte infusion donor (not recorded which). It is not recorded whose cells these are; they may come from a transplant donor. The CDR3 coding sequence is TGTGCCAGCAGTCCTTGGACCCGAAACAATGAGCAGTTCTTC. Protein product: CASSPWTRNNEQFF.